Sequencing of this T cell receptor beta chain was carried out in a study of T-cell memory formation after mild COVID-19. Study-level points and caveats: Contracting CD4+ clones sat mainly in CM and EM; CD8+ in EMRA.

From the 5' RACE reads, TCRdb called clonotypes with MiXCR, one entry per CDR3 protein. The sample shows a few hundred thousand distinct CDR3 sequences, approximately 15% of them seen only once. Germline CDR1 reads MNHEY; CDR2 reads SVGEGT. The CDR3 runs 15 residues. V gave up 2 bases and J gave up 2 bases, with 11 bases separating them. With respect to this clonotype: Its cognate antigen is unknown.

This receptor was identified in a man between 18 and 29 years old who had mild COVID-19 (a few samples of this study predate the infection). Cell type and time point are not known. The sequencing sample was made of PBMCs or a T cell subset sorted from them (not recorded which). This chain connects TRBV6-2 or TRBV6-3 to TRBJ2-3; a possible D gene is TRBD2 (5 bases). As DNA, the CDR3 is TGTGCCAGCAGTTACGACTACCAGAACACAGATACGCAGTATTTT. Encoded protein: CASSYDYQNTDTQYF.